What follows are 25 T cell receptor beta chains derived from one specimen sequenced in a study of T cells expressing NK-cell markers. TCRdb derives one entry per CDR3 protein from the 5' RACE reads, leaving out DNA. With 550,000 or so distinct CDR3 sequences in the sample, the ten largest clones hold around 4%. The sample consisted of blood T cells: a sorted CD56 or NKG2C T cell subset, CD4+ or CD8+ T cells, or bulk PBMC T cells (not recorded which). The receptor source for this set is a man aged 18 to 30 in good health.

This chain links TRBV6-2 or TRBV6-3 with TRBJ2-3; TCRdb gives TRBD2 as the D gene, but with no DNA this cannot be confirmed. Germline CDR1 reads MNHEY; CDR2 reads SVGEGT. The CDR3 is 15 amino acids. CDR3 loop: CASTHGGFPTDTQYF.

This sequence joins TRBV5-1 and TRBJ2-5; lacking DNA, the TRBD1 call made by TCRdb goes unchecked. The CDR3 runs to 15 residues. The germline gives CDR1 SGHRS, CDR2 YFSETQ. The CDR3 is CASRLGTGSRETQYF.

The chain employs TRBV12-3 or TRBV12-4 and TRBJ2-7; TCRdb returns TRBD1, unconfirmable since there is no DNA. The CDR3 covers 14 residues. This CDR3 reads CASSTPGRTYEQYF.

The rearrangement joins TRBV2 to TRBJ2-6; TCRdb indicates TRBD1, and absent DNA this call remains unverified. Per germline, CDR1 SNHLY and CDR2 FYNNEI. The CDR3 covers 18 residues. This CDR3 is CASTLGEQGYSGANVLTF.

The chain is built from TRBV29-1 and TRBJ2-1; TCRdb gives TRBD2 as the D gene, but with no DNA this cannot be confirmed. Germline-derived CDR1 and CDR2 are SQVTM and ANQGSEA. This CDR3 is 13 amino acids long. CDR3: CSALGRIRNEQFF.

The genes are TRBV25-1 and TRBJ1-2. The CDR3 has 12 amino acids. Germline V gene lookup returns CDR1 MGHDK and CDR2 SYGVNS. The CDR3: CASSESRRGYTF.

CDR3 sequence reads: CASNSLGLTDTQYF. The V gene is TRBV27, the J gene TRBJ2-3. CDR1 and CDR2 (germline): MNHEY, SMNVEV (reference sequence). The CDR3 has 14 residues.

The V and J genes are TRBV5-1 and TRBJ2-1. Per the germline V gene, CDR1 is SGHRS and CDR2 is YFSETQ. This CDR3 is built from 11 residues. The CDR3 is CASSLVGEQFF.

V gene TRBV6-2 or TRBV6-3 combines with J gene TRBJ1-1; the TCRdb call, TRBD1, lacks DNA for checking. This CDR3 is 12 amino acids long. The germline CDR1 and CDR2 sequences are MNHEY and SVGEGT. The CDR3 protein is CATSTGYTEAFF.

The chain has TRBV4-1 and TRBJ2-1; TCRdb's D gene call, TRBD2, goes unchecked for lack of DNA. Germline V gene sequence: CDR1 MGHRA, CDR2 YSYEKL. CDR3 length: 16 amino acids. CDR3 sequence reads: CASSQLGLALNNEQFF.

J is TRBJ2-3 and V is TRBV24-1; without DNA, the TCRdb call of TRBD1 cannot be checked. Germline V gene sequence: CDR1 KGHDR, CDR2 SFDVKD. This CDR3 spans 14 amino acids. CDR3 sequence: CATGQSSSTDTQYF.

V usage is TRBV20-1 and J usage is TRBJ2-1; absent DNA, TCRdb's TRBD1 call cannot be checked. The CDR3 spans 13 residues. Germline V gene sequence: CDR1 DFQATT, CDR2 SNEGSKA (reference sequence). The CDR3 sequence: CSALEGGSPPVFF.

The genes are TRBV7-2 and TRBJ2-2; there is no DNA to check the TCRdb D call of TRBD2. In germline, CDR1 is SGHTA, CDR2 FQGNSA. The CDR3 loop spans 17 amino acids. Here the CDR3 reads CASSFGSGRARAGELFF.

The V and J genes are TRBV11-2 and TRBJ2-3; TCRdb proposes TRBD1, but this gene call is untestable without DNA. Germline lookup yields CDR1 SGHAT and CDR2 FQNNGV. The CDR3 extends over 17 amino acids. CDR3 protein: CASSLDKAGAPTDTQYF.

The chain recombines TRBV5-1 with TRBJ2-5. The CDR3 spans 13 residues. Germline lookup yields CDR1 SGHRS and CDR2 YFSETQ. The CDR3 region is CASSPQVPETQYF.

CDR3 residues: CASSLSQGSSGNTIYF. This chain connects TRBV11-2 to TRBJ1-3; the D call of TRBD1 rests on TCRdb alone, since no DNA is present to check it. From germline, CDR1 is SGHAT and CDR2 FQNNGV. The CDR3 spans 16 residues.

This chain links TRBV20-1 with TRBJ2-1; TCRdb returns TRBD1, unconfirmable since there is no DNA. This CDR3 region has 16 residues. The V gene's germline CDR1 is DFQATT and CDR2 SNEGSKA (reference sequence). The CDR3: CSARGGGLFSYNEQFF.

The chain combines TRBV14 with TRBJ2-1; the TCRdb call, TRBD1, lacks DNA for checking. The germline V gene has CDR1 SGHDN and CDR2 FVKESK. This CDR3 has 16 residues. The CDR3 reads CASSVVGTGASGRQFF.

The CDR3 loop reads CASSPRLAGDSYEQYF. The chain recombines TRBV28 with TRBJ2-7; TCRdb's D call of TRBD2 is untestable without DNA. This CDR3 spans 16 amino acids. Looked up from germline, CDR1 is MDHEN and CDR2 is SYDVKM.

This chain joins TRBV29-1 and TRBJ1-2; the D call of TRBD1 rests on TCRdb alone, since no DNA is present to check it. The CDR3 extends over 12 amino acids. Germline values: CDR1 SQVTM, CDR2 ANQGSEA. CDR3 amino acids: CSVLTGGYGYTF.

The J gene is TRBJ2-7, the V gene TRBV20-1; TCRdb's D call of TRBD1 is untestable without DNA. Germline assignment: CDR1 DFQATT and CDR2 SNEGSKA (reference sequence). CDR3 size: 14 residues. The CDR3 region is CSAPPPGATYEQYF.

V usage is TRBV6-1 and J usage is TRBJ2-5; TCRdb's assignment of TRBD2 cannot be checked, as there is no DNA. The germline V gene has CDR1 MNHNS and CDR2 SASEGT. CDR3 length: 13 residues. CDR3 sequence: CASRPGLVETQYF.

V and J are TRBV29-1 and TRBJ1-1; TCRdb proposes TRBD1, but this gene call is untestable without DNA. Germline V gene lookup returns CDR1 SQVTM and CDR2 ANQGSEA. The CDR3 totals 13 residues. Here the CDR3 reads CSVELRWGAEAFF.

V is TRBV9 and J is TRBJ2-5; TCRdb's D call, TRBD2, is unchecked because there is no DNA. Per germline, CDR1 SGDLS and CDR2 YYNGEE. This CDR3 is built from 14 residues. Here the CDR3 reads CASSSSGLQETQYF.

The rearrangement uses TRBV7-6 and TRBJ2-1; TCRdb names TRBD2, which stays unverified in the absence of DNA. From germline, CDR1 is SGHVS and CDR2 FNYEAQ. This CDR3 is built from 13 residues. The CDR3 reads CASSLDGGHEQFF.